This T cell receptor beta chain derives from a study of blood T cell repertoires in COVID-19. Across the study: COVID-19 samples from acute and convalescent phases originated in the United States, Italy and Spain. The cDNA or gDNA used as material had been derived from T cells, B-cell-depleted T cells, or PBMCs.

Original data processing: By means of reference gene primer amplification, nucleated cell counts were estimated. Sequencing was performed with immunoSEQ multiplex PCR; in TCRdb, only in-frame clones are kept and a portion is missing. That table furnishes V, J and clone size, whereas the DNA furnished D and trimming. The data hold over 400,000 clones, with 70% to 90% observed a single time. The CDR3 loop spans 15 amino acids. Germline V gene lookup returns CDR1 SGHRS and CDR2 YFSETQ. V dropped 4 bases and J dropped 0 bases, with 11 bases sitting between them. The chain combines TRBV5-1 with TRBJ2-1; the D gene is possibly TRBD1 (5 bases). Sequences were obtained from peripheral blood. The source of this sequence is a human donor in a cohort sampled during active COVID-19. Here the CDR3 reads CASSRGTGSYNEQFF. The CDR3 bases are TGCGCCAGCAGCAGGGGTACAGGCTCCTACAATGAGCAGTTCTTC.